The 20 T cell receptor beta chains reported below all come from one sample, sequenced in a study of T cells in Graves' hyperthyroidism and ophthalmopathy. From RNA transcripts, TCR beta CDR3 regions were amplified. During a first-round RT-PCR of the TCR CDR3, the HTBI primer set was used. MiXCR was run by TCRdb on the multiplex PCR reads, yielding one entry per CDR3 protein. This sample carries some 760,000 distinct CDR3 sequences, around 15% of them seen once, and the ten largest clones take more than 8.5%. The sample taken for sequencing was blood. The receptors derive from a woman younger than 35 with Graves' hyperthyroidism.

The J gene is TRBJ2-1, the V gene TRBV9; D perhaps matches TRBD2 (6 bases). Germline V CDR1 and CDR2: SGDLS, YYNGEE. This CDR3 comprises 16 residues. V shed 1 base and J shed 5 bases, with 16 bases lying between them. CDR3 region: CASSVRSGPGNNEQFF. The CDR3 DNA follows: TGTGCCAGCAGCGTAAGGAGCGGGCCAGGAAACAATGAGCAGTTCTTC.

This clonotype was seen ten or more times. This chain joins TRBV28 and TRBJ2-7, with D hard to call. This CDR3 comprises 12 residues. Germline CDR1 MDHEN, CDR2 SYDVKM. The V end lost 3 bases, the J end lost 9 bases, and 12 bases lay between the germline ends. The CDR3 reads CASSFPRLGQYF. The CDR3 DNA reads TGTGCCAGCAGTTTCCCCAGACTTGGGCAGTACTTC.

This clonotype was seen just once. The genes are TRBV20-1 and TRBJ2-6; D not certain. The germline CDR1 and CDR2 sequences are DFQATT and SNEGSKA (reference sequence). V lost 6 bases and J 4 bases, leaving 4 bases between the germline ends. The CDR3 extends over 11 amino acids. The CDR3 DNA sequence: TGCAGTGCCCCAGGGGCCAACGTCCTGACTTTC. Its translation: CSAPGANVLTF.

This chain connects TRBV7-9 to TRBJ2-1, with 9 bases identical to TRBD2. In germline, CDR1 is SEHNR, CDR2 FQNEAQ (reference sequence). The CDR3 loop spans 20 amino acids. After removal of 5 bases from V and 4 bases from J, the junction contained 21 bases not matched to a gene. CDR3 DNA sequence: TGTGCCAGCAGCGTTAATAGCGGGAGTGGACTCCCCAGGTATTACAATGAGCAGTTCTTC. This sequence encodes CASSVNSGSGLPRYYNEQFF.

This clonotype was seen a few times. The gene calls are TRBV9 and TRBJ1-5; a weak D match, TRBD1 (5 bases). Trimming took off 4 bases at V and 3 bases at J, with 11 bases between the two ends. The CDR3 is made up of 14 amino acids. Germline CDR1 and CDR2: SGDLS and YYNGEE. As DNA, the CDR3 is TGTGCCAGCAGCACCCGGACAAACAATCAGCCCCAGCATTTT. As protein: CASSTRTNNQPQHF.

A word on this clonotype: Sequence at one end of the junction differs from germline and may be a read error. CDR3 amino acids: CASSVAGGGTEASF. Here the CDR3 DNA reads TGTGCCAGCAGCGTCGCAGGGGGCGGCACTGAAGCTTCCTTT. This chain connects TRBV2 to TRBJ1-1, with 8 positions matching TRBD1. Looked up from germline, CDR1 is SNHLY and CDR2 is FYNNEI. This CDR3 contains 14 residues.

In this sample, this clonotype turned up a few times. The rearrangement joins TRBV20-1 to TRBJ2-1; 8 nucleotides line up with TRBD2. This CDR3 is built from 16 residues. CDR1 is DFQATT and CDR2 is SNEGSKA in the germline V gene (reference sequence). V shed 1 base and J 7 bases; nucleotides not matched to a gene: 12. In DNA, the CDR3 is TGCAGTGCTAGAGCCCCAAGGAGCGGGAGAGTGAATGAGCAGTTCTTC. Translating it yields CSARAPRSGRVNEQFF.

This clonotype has ten or more counts. The chain has TRBV24-1 and TRBJ2-1, with 14 positions matching TRBD2. The CDR3 is 18 residues long. Trimming removed 5 bases from V and 8 bases from J; junction bases left unmatched: 13. Germline V lookup: CDR1 KGHDR, CDR2 SFDVKD. CDR3 in DNA: TGTGCCACCAGTGTCCCTCCGGGACTAGCGGGAGCAGGCGATGAGCAGTTCTTC. It is translated as CATSVPPGLAGAGDEQFF.

There are many counts of this clonotype. V usage is TRBV7-8 and J usage is TRBJ1-1, with D possibly matching TRBD1 (6 bases). V dropped 0 bases and J dropped 1 base, with 9 bases sitting between them. The V gene's germline CDR1 is SGHVS and CDR2 FQNEAQ. This CDR3 has 15 amino acids. The CDR3: CASSLARGRNTEAFF. The DNA for the CDR3 is TGTGCCAGCAGCTTAGCCCGGGGGCGGAACACTGAAGCTTTCTTT.

There are many counts of this clonotype. The J gene is TRBJ2-7, the V gene TRBV20-1; the match to TRBD1 covers 7 bases. Trimming removed 3 bases from V and 2 bases from J; junction bases left unmatched: 10. Germline V CDR1 and CDR2: DFQATT, SNEGSKA (reference sequence). The CDR3 contains 15 residues. As DNA, the CDR3 is TGCAGTGCTAGCATCGACAGGGAAATCACCTACGAGCAGTACTTC. This translates into CSASIDREITYEQYF.

The J gene is TRBJ2-1, the V gene TRBV4-1; TRBD2 matches 8 bases. Trimming took 1 base from V and 8 from J; bases not matched to a gene: 7. Per the germline V gene, CDR1 is MGHRA and CDR2 is YSYEKL. The CDR3 covers 15 residues. Written as DNA, the CDR3 is TGCGCCAGCAGCCAAGCACCGGGAGGGTTGGATGAGCAGTTCTTC. It yields the protein CASSQAPGGLDEQFF.

CDR3 DNA: TGCAGTGCTAGAGAGGAGGGGCCCGGGGAGCTGTTTTTT. Protein product: CSAREEGPGELFF. The chain has TRBV20-1 and TRBJ2-2; D is perhaps TRBD2 (6 bases). Trimming pared 0 bases from V and 6 bases from J, leaving 8 bases between. The CDR3 runs to 13 residues. In germline, CDR1 is DFQATT, CDR2 SNEGSKA (reference sequence).

In this sample, this clonotype turned up a few times. V usage is TRBV30 and J usage is TRBJ1-2; D not resolved. V shed 1 base and J shed 8 bases, with 14 bases lying between them. The CDR3 is made up of 13 amino acids. From germline, CDR1 is GTSNPN and CDR2 SVGIG (reference sequence). The CDR3 region is CAWSAPGSKGYTF. The DNA of the CDR3 is TGTGCCTGGAGTGCCCCGGGATCGAAGGGCTACACCTTC.

Only a few counts were recorded for this clonotype. V is TRBV15 and J is TRBJ1-1, with D unclear. V was shortened by 1 base and J by 6 bases, with 9 bases between the two germline ends. The germline gives CDR1 LNHNV, CDR2 YYDKDF (reference sequence). The CDR3 runs 13 residues. In DNA, the CDR3 is TGTGCCACCAGCAGAGGAGGGTTCTCTGAAGCTTTCTTT. It codes for CATSRGGFSEAFF. Using reference TRBV15 and TRBJ1-1 for the parts outside the CDR3, the full variable domain is DAMVIQNPRYQVTQFGKPVTLSCSQTLNHNVMYWYQQKSSQAPKLLFHYYDKDFNNEADTPDNFQSRRPNTSFCFLDIRSPGLGDTAMYLCATSRGGFSEAFFGQGTRLTVV.

This clonotype has at least ten counts. The V call is TRBV6-1, the J call TRBJ1-1; D not resolved. V lost 6 bases to trimming and J lost 3 bases, with 17 bases between them. Germline V gives CDR1 MNHNS, CDR2 SASEGT. CDR3 size: 15 residues. CDR3 in amino acids: CASRFVFGGDTEAFF. The CDR3 nucleotides read TGTGCCAGCAGGTTCGTCTTCGGTGGGGACACTGAAGCTTTCTTT.

Note on this clonotype: Just one base apart from a much larger clone, this may be a read error. The chain links TRBV12-3 or TRBV12-4 to TRBJ1-1; 7 bases align to TRBD1. The CDR3 length is 13 residues. V was pared by 8 bases and J by 0 bases, with 3 bases of the junction left unmatched. In DNA form, the CDR3 reads TGTGCCAGCGGGGGGACAGTGAACACTGAAGCTTTCTTT. The encoded protein is CASGGTVNTEAFF.

The table lists this clonotype with a few counts. V and J are TRBV12-3 or TRBV12-4 and TRBJ1-1; D ambiguous. Trimming left V 5 bases short and J 3 bases short, with 4 bases between. This CDR3 region has 11 residues. The CDR3 loop is CASSHYTEAFF. In DNA form, the CDR3 reads TGTGCCAGCAGTCATTACACTGAAGCTTTCTTT.

This clonotype was detected once. The V gene is TRBV14, the J gene TRBJ1-4; D possibly corresponds to TRBD1 (5 bases). The V end lost 4 bases, the J end lost 7 bases, and 19 bases lay between the germline ends. The V gene's germline CDR1 is SGHDN and CDR2 FVKESK. The CDR3 extends over 16 amino acids. CDR3 DNA: TGTGCCAGCAGCCGAGCGGGACCCTTGATAGGTGAAAAACTGTTTTTT. This codes for CASSRAGPLIGEKLFF.

At least ten counts were recorded for this clonotype. V is TRBV2 and J is TRBJ2-3; 7 positions agree with TRBD1. Per germline, CDR1 SNHLY and CDR2 FYNNEI. The CDR3 spans 16 residues. Trimming removed 6 bases from V and 4 bases from J; junction bases left unmatched: 13. The CDR3 DNA reads as TGTGCCAGCAGGGGACGAGGGGGCGAGATGCCAGATACGCAGTATTTT. It specifies CASRGRGGEMPDTQYF.

The rearrangement joins TRBV28 to TRBJ2-7, with 7 bases fitting TRBD1. The CDR3 runs to 17 residues. V shed 7 bases and J 0 bases; nucleotides not matched to a gene: 15. Germline V gene lookup returns CDR1 MDHEN and CDR2 SYDVKM. CDR3 residues: CASNGRPDRAFSYEQYF. In DNA form, the CDR3 reads TGTGCCAGCAACGGCCGGCCTGACAGGGCCTTCTCCTACGAGCAGTACTTC.